This is a list of T cell receptor beta chains from one sample in a study of blood T cell repertoires in COVID-19. Using immunoSEQ multiplex PCR, the repertoire was profiled, and TCRdb retains in-frame clones only, with some absent. The repertoire includes 56,000 or so clones, roughly 80% of them detected once, and approximately 2.6% sits in the top ten. Sample: peripheral blood. The receptors stem from a man aged 45-60 years with acute or convalescent COVID-19. The conserved cysteine and the conserved F or W are not part of the CDR3 here.

v_call: TRBV6-5
j_call: TRBJ2-7
cdr3_length: 13
cdr3_aa: ASRDPSGNGYEQY

v_call: TRBV5-1
j_call: TRBJ2-5
cdr3_length: 14
cdr3_aa: ASSQLAGGREETQY

v_call: TRBV29-1
j_call: TRBJ1-1
cdr3_length: 11
cdr3_aa: SVAPAGNTEAF

v_call: TRBV3-1/TRBV3-2
j_call: TRBJ2-5
cdr3_length: 9
cdr3_aa: ASNGGQTQY

v_call: TRBV6-5
j_call: TRBJ2-5
cdr3_length: 11
cdr3_aa: ASSIRLIGTQY

v_call: TRBV5-1
j_call: TRBJ2-2
cdr3_length: 13
cdr3_aa: ASSLGQINTGELF

v_call: TRBV28
j_call: TRBJ1-3
cdr3_length: 14
cdr3_aa: ASSLGQAFSGNTIY

v_call: TRBV28
j_call: TRBJ2-4
cdr3_length: 14
cdr3_aa: ASSYPGETTKNIQY

v_call: TRBV3-1/TRBV3-2
j_call: TRBJ2-1
cdr3_length: 14
cdr3_aa: ASSQVTSGRYNEQF

v_call: TRBV5-1
j_call: TRBJ1-2
cdr3_length: 13
cdr3_aa: ASSRSGTGADGYT

v_call: TRBV4-1
j_call: TRBJ2-3
cdr3_length: 14
cdr3_aa: ASSQLAGISTDTQY

v_call: TRBV15
j_call: TRBJ1-1
cdr3_length: 14
cdr3_aa: ATSRGLITANTEAF

v_call: TRBV5-1
j_call: TRBJ1-5
cdr3_length: 13
cdr3_aa: ASSLGPSSNQPQH

v_call: TRBV5-1
j_call: TRBJ2-5
cdr3_length: 11
cdr3_aa: ASRTGTGETQY

v_call: TRBV18
j_call: TRBJ1-5
cdr3_length: 10
cdr3_aa: ASSGANQPQH

v_call: TRBV28
j_call: TRBJ2-1
cdr3_length: 14
cdr3_aa: ASSSPQVSSYNEQF

v_call: TRBV5-6
j_call: TRBJ2-7
cdr3_length: 11
cdr3_aa: ASSGGQGYEQY

v_call: TRBV6-5
j_call: TRBJ2-7
cdr3_length: 12
cdr3_aa: ASSYGTGMNEQY

v_call: TRBV6-1
j_call: TRBJ1-5
cdr3_length: 12
cdr3_aa: ASSEQGPGQPQH

v_call: TRBV5-1
j_call: TRBJ2-1
cdr3_length: 14
cdr3_aa: ASSLTETGVYNEQF

v_call: TRBV30
j_call: TRBJ1-1
cdr3_length: 12
cdr3_aa: AGSTVEGNTEAF

v_call: TRBV6-2/TRBV6-3
j_call: TRBJ2-1
cdr3_length: 14
cdr3_aa: ASSPSGMPSYNEQF

v_call: TRBV6-5
j_call: TRBJ2-7
cdr3_length: 12
cdr3_aa: ASTRGEGSYEQY

v_call: TRBV11-2
j_call: TRBJ1-1
cdr3_length: 13
cdr3_aa: ASSLYPPPDTEAF

v_call: TRBV6-6
j_call: TRBJ2-5
cdr3_length: 13
cdr3_aa: ASSLSGGAQETQY

v_call: TRBV28
j_call: TRBJ1-2
cdr3_length: 12
cdr3_aa: ASSFPLGDYGYT